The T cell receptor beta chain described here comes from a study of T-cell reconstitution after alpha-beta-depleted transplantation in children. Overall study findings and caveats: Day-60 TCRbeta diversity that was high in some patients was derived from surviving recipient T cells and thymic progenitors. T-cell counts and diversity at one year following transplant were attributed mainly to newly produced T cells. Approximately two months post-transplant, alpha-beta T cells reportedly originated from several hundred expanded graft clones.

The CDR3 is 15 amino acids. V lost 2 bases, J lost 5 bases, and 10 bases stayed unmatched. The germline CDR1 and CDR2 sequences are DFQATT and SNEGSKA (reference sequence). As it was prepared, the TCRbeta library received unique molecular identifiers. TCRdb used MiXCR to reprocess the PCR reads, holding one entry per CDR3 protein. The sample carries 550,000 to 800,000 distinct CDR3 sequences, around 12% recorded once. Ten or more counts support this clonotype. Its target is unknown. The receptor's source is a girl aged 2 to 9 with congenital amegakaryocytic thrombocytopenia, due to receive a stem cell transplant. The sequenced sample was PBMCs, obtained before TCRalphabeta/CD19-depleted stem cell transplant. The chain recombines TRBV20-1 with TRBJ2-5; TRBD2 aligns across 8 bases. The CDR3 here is CSARPPLAGAETQYF. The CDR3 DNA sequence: TGCAGTGCTAGACCTCCCCTAGCGGGTGCGGAGACCCAGTACTTC.